A single T cell receptor (beta chain) is shown here with its context. This record comes from a study of T cells in lung cancer brain metastases. V lost 3 bases and J lost 7, with 16 bases in between. The CDR3 has 14 residues. From germline, CDR1 is SGHRS and CDR2 YFSETQ. TCRdb keeps only in-frame clones here, not all; method: immunoSEQ multiplex PCR. This sample carries 2,000 to 3,000 clones, approximately 90% of them seen once, and the ten largest clones take over 3%. The receptor comes from a man between 65 and 85 years old with non-small cell lung cancer that had spread to the brain. This chain links TRBV5-1 with TRBJ2-5; maybe TRBD2 (5 bases). Sequenced input: tumor tissue from a brain metastasis. The CDR3 sequence: CASSSTTLEGTQYF. Here the CDR3 DNA reads TGCGCCAGCAGCTCGACTACCCTAGAGGGGACCCAGTACTTC.